Listed here are 7 T cell receptor beta chains from one sample, sequenced in a study of blood T cell repertoires in COVID-19. Using immunoSEQ multiplex PCR, the repertoire was profiled, and TCRdb retains in-frame clones only, with some absent. Among more than 120,000 clones listed, more than 75% were seen once. The sequenced material came from peripheral blood. All receptors come from a human donor with acute or convalescent COVID-19. The donor label of this sample is uncertain.

This clone was seen only once. The chain links TRBV3-1 (or the pseudogene TRBV3-2) to TRBJ1-2; possibly TRBD1 for D (5 bases). Between the trimmed V and J ends, which lost 0 bases and 10 bases, there was a span of 9 bases. This CDR3 has 12 residues. CDR1 LGHDT and CDR2 YNNKEL come from the germline V gene (reference sequence). The DNA of the CDR3 is TGTGCCAGCAGCCAAGACCGCGGGGCCTACACCTTC. It is translated as CASSQDRGAYTF.

The genes are TRBV5-5 and TRBJ1-2; tentative D call: TRBD1 (5 bases). V lost 4 bases and J lost 8, with 18 bases in between. From germline, CDR1 is SGHKS and CDR2 YYEKEE (reference sequence). The CDR3 is 14 residues long. The CDR3 sequence is CASSAAGGGIGYTF. Written as DNA, the CDR3 is TGTGCCAGCAGCGCCGCGGGGGGTGGAATCGGCTACACCTTC.

The chain employs TRBV18 and TRBJ2-5, with 8 bases aligning to TRBD1. V gave up 4 bases and J gave up 4 bases; unmatched junction bases: 8. Germline V CDR1 and CDR2: KGHSH, LQKENI. The CDR3 length is 15 residues. In DNA form, the CDR3 reads TGTGCCAGCTCACTCTCCGGTACAGGGGGAGAGACCCAGTACTTC. This encodes CASSLSGTGGETQYF.

The chain is built from TRBV5-4 and TRBJ2-2, with 11 bases aligning to TRBD2. This CDR3 is built from 16 residues. Germline-derived CDR1 and CDR2 are SGHNT and YYREEE (reference sequence). V was clipped by 3 bases and J by 4 bases; unmatched bases: 5. DNA for the CDR3: TGTGCCAGCAGCTCGGTAGCGGGAGGGGGCACCGGGGAGCTGTTTTTT. Encoded protein: CASSSVAGGGTGELFF.

This clone has a handful of counts. DNA of the CDR3: TGCGCCAGCAGCTTTTCAGGGGATAACTATGGCTACACCTTC. It is translated as CASSFSGDNYGYTF. The chain has TRBV5-1 and TRBJ1-2; TRBD1 might be the D (6 bases). Looked up from germline, CDR1 is SGHRS and CDR2 is YFSETQ. CDR3 size: 14 residues. Trimming pared 2 bases from V and 1 base from J, leaving 9 bases between.

The chain links TRBV5-5 to TRBJ1-1; a weak D match, TRBD1 (5 bases). V lost 0 bases and J 0 bases, leaving 12 bases between the germline ends. There are 16 residues in the CDR3. Germline CDR1 and CDR2: SGHKS and YYEKEE (reference sequence). CDR3 DNA sequence: TGTGCCAGCAGCTTGGCGGGGGGAGGGTTGAACACTGAAGCTTTCTTT. It yields the protein CASSLAGGGLNTEAFF.

Note on this clone: The junction departs from germline at one end; a sequencing error may be responsible. The chain employs TRBV12-3 or TRBV12-4 and TRBJ1-4, with D possibly being TRBD1 (6 bases). The CDR3 is 13 residues long. CDR3 in amino acids: CASSLVPGHLKVF. CDR3 in DNA: TGTGCCAGCAGTTTAGTTCCGGGACACCTCAAAGTTTTT.